The present T cell receptor (beta chain) was sequenced within a study of cytomegalovirus exposure and HLA in healthy donors. Germline values: CDR1 SGHNT, CDR2 YENEEA. The V segment lost 1 base and the J segment 2 bases; nucleotides outside the gene matches: 14. The CDR3 contains 19 residues. In the PCR, 60 Vbeta and 13 Jbeta primers were used. The repertoire was sequenced with immunoSEQ multiplex PCR; TCRdb's copy has only in-frame clones and lacks some. In the table there are some 140,000 clones, approximately 85% of which are singletons. This rearrangement joins TRBV11-3 to TRBJ2-5; 9 positions match TRBD1. The material sequenced was PBMCs. The TCR was taken from a woman in her twenties or thirties in good health and CMV-seropositive. CDR3 protein: CASSLAPPGTGIIQETQYF. CDR3 coding DNA: TGTGCCAGCAGCTTAGCACCCCCAGGGACAGGGATAATTCAAGAGACCCAGTACTTC. The full variable domain, its missing parts supplied by reference TRBV11-3 and TRBJ2-5, is EAGVVQSPRYKIIEKKQPVAFWCNPISGHNTLYWYLQNLGQGPELLIRYENEEAVDDSQLPKDRFSAERLKGVDSTLKIQPAELGDSAVYLCASSLAPPGTGIIQETQYFGPGTRLLVL.